The T cell receptor (beta chain) under discussion was sequenced for a study of response to subunit inactivated influenza vaccine. Regarding the study as a whole: T cells newly recruited by each seasonal influenza vaccination are few, the authors suggested.

On this clonotype: As yet, its antigen is unknown.

TCRdb re-called the RT-PCR reads with MiXCR, one entry per CDR3 protein. The sample comprises 200,000 to 250,000 distinct CDR3 sequences, 10% to 15% of which are singletons, and about 8% rests with the top ten. Germline lookup yields CDR1 DFQATT and CDR2 SNEGSKA (reference sequence). The CDR3 sequence is 13 residues long. The V end was cut by 3 bases, the J end by 7 bases, with 13 bases between. Source: non-naive T cells sorted from PBMCs, taken roughly 2 weeks before vaccination. The sequence came from a man between 50 and 59 years old who received an inactivated influenza vaccine. The chain links TRBV20-1 to TRBJ1-5; no clear D gene. The CDR3 nucleotides read TGCAGTGCTAGGTTGGGGTGGAGGCAGCCCCAGCATTTT. Translation gives CSARLGWRQPQHF.